The rows below give T cell receptor beta chains drawn from one sample of a study of vaccination and CD4 T cells after COVID-19. Their antigen targets remain unknown. TCRdb ran MiXCR on the PCR reads and lists one entry per CDR3 protein. This table has some 5,200 distinct CDR3 sequences, over 25% appearing once. The source was CD4+ T cells from blood, cultured in vitro, collected after SARS-CoV-2 vaccination. The receptors come from a human donor who had recovered from COVID-19. The conserved cysteine and the conserved F or W are not part of the CDR3 here. Each record gives: J gene, V gene, CDR3 protein.

TRBJ2-1	TRBV7-2	ASSLWSTASYNEQF
TRBJ1-6	TRBV27	ASKRTGADSPLH
TRBJ2-7	TRBV20-1	SARGKGEQY
TRBJ2-1	TRBV7-9	ASSSGTSGSVNEQF
TRBJ2-3	TRBV28	ASSFGGALSTDTQY
TRBJ2-7	TRBV7-2	ASRGGGLGSYEQY
TRBJ1-5	TRBV24-1	ATSGAQGIGNQPQH
TRBJ1-2	TRBV25-1	ASSDSRGSGYT
TRBJ1-2	TRBV7-9	ASSLEYWGVQGYT
TRBJ2-1	TRBV7-2	ASSSHSSGSFSYNEQF
TRBJ2-7	TRBV5-8	ASRPDRTGAYEQY
TRBJ1-1	TRBV19	ASRPRTGGLGNTEAF
TRBJ2-3	TRBV6-1	ASSPSSDTQY
TRBJ2-1	TRBV7-9	ASSLGYPNEQF
TRBJ2-3	TRBV28	ASSLCRPGRTDTQY
TRBJ2-5	TRBV11-2	ASSLDFFTTGVGQETQY
TRBJ1-1	TRBV11-2	ASSGPGTGGTEAF
TRBJ2-3	TRBV7-2	ASSPKTSGRAADTQY
TRBJ2-7	TRBV20-1	SARTSFVGSYEQY
TRBJ1-2	TRBV6-5	ASSYSDGYT
TRBJ2-1	TRBV7-9	ASSPPWDSLDSYNEQF
TRBJ2-7	TRBV4-1	ASSRQEGYEQY
TRBJ2-3	TRBV20-1	SAPRAGGPDTQY
TRBJ2-7	TRBV7-8	ASSVGQAYEQY
TRBJ1-5	TRBV6-1	ASSLTGGRGNQPQH
TRBJ2-7	TRBV6-1	ASSRQGSYEQY
TRBJ2-5	TRBV7-7	ASSFLGEETQY
TRBJ1-1	TRBV28	ASSLAGIGAF
TRBJ2-7	TRBV19	ASSRQTGGSYEQY
TRBJ1-5	TRBV6-2/TRBV6-3	ASTRGNQPQH
TRBJ2-7	TRBV20-1	SARDRLAGINEQY
TRBJ2-5	TRBV7-6	ASSLTPNRETQY
TRBJ2-5	TRBV25-1	ASSVGGSGGHQETQY
TRBJ2-7	TRBV10-3	AISGTSGSYEQY
TRBJ1-1	TRBV7-9	ASSLGHEAF
TRBJ1-5	TRBV20-1	SARSRGSGNQPQH
TRBJ2-2	TRBV28	ASTVGQANTGELF
TRBJ1-2	TRBV10-3	AINRDGGYGYT
TRBJ2-3	TRBV4-3	ASSQAAGGADTQY
TRBJ1-5	TRBV10-1	ASSAGIDQPQH
TRBJ2-7	TRBV10-3	AISPPNSGSSYEQY
TRBJ2-3	TRBV20-1	SARTHTDTQY
TRBJ2-3	TRBV19	ASSWTGDPTDTQY
TRBJ2-1	TRBV20-1	SARPGTSGTYNEQF
TRBJ1-5	TRBV27	ASSHNSNQPQH
TRBJ1-2	TRBV7-9	ASSLARGDNYGYT
TRBJ2-7	TRBV20-1	SARDPGTSGSGDEQY